This TCR beta chain emerged from a study of CD8+ T cells in alopecia areata (dated by TCRdb to the late 2010s). In the study overall: Treated patients were enrolled in an open-label pilot trial of oral tofacitinib, 5 to 10 mg twice daily, for moderate-to-severe alopecia areata. Tofacitinib was given for 6 to 18 months, followed by 6 months of follow-up off drug to assess delayed response and recurrence. The SALT score, which quantifies the percentage of affected scalp surface area, was used to measure disease severity in treated patients. To study T cell clonal expansion in alopecia areata, the researchers applied high-throughput TCRbeta sequencing to both the C3H/HeJ mouse model and human patients. Scalp tissue and sorted CD4+ and CD8+ peripheral blood T cells from patchy and totalis/universalis alopecia areata patients and from healthy controls were covered by human TCRbeta sequencing. Patients on tofacitinib were biopsied at baseline and after 4 and 24 weeks of treatment, and several of the patients also had a later scalp biopsy. Clonality in the scalp was compared among normal scalp (n=4), patchy alopecia areata scalp (n=8), and alopecia totalis/universalis scalp (n=8). The RNA source kit depended on sample type: the PAXgene miRNA kit for fixed scalp, the miRNeasy kit for PBMCs, and the RNeasy kit for mouse skin. TCRbeta CDR3 regions were amplified by immunoSEQ multiplex PCR with 35 Vbeta forward and 13 Jbeta reverse primers. Results and caveats for the whole study, not just this receptor: Because the treated cohort was small and had just a single nonresponder, larger studies are needed to establish links between baseline CD8+ expansion and response. Compared with normal scalp, lesional scalp, particularly in alopecia totalis/universalis, had higher clonality and more expanded CD8+ clones, which suggests antigenic drive. Resident alphabeta T cells in normal human skin are also sequenced, complicating scalp TCR repertoire analysis, unlike mouse skin dominated by gammadelta T cells. Tofacitinib significantly decreased scalp clonality and the number of expanded CD8+ clones among the top 100 scalp clones. During tofacitinib treatment, many expanded lesional clones remained in scalp and blood, and this persistence may partly explain relapse after treatment is stopped. Shared TCR sequences between patients were less evident than in mice, which may be partly attributable to HLA diversity in the patient population.

This clone came up a few times. Its antigen is still unknown. No clone much larger than this one lies a single base away; base qualities are absent. CDR1 and CDR2 (SGDLS, YYNGEE) derive from the germline V gene. Measured from the cysteine to the phenylalanine, the CDR3 is 15 residues long. Only the CDR3 DNA stays, 45 bases, in frame from base 1. The V end loses 2 bases and the J end loses 5 bases, and a stretch of 13 bases separates them. To prepare the library, the immunoSEQ multiplex PCR assay was applied. To provide template for TCR sequencing, every sample had RNA extracted and reverse transcribed into cDNA. SuperScript III was used to make first-strand cDNA, primed with a 2:1 mix of oligo-dT and random hexamers. Amplification bias was assessed with a synthetic immune receptor repertoire, and residual bias was removed computationally. Under the source paper's analysis protocol: Raw reads were preprocessed to remove errors, and CDR3 was defined by IMGT conventions from the conserved cysteine to phenylalanine. Clonality was computed as 1 minus the Shannon entropy, with the entropy normalized by log2 of the number of productive unique TCRs. CD4 or CD8 identity of scalp clones was inferred by cross-referencing scalp TCRbeta sequences with sorted blood CD4 and CD8 repertoires. What TCRdb holds here is the immuneACCESS table cut down to in-frame rearrangements. Part of the clones is not present; checked against another copy, under half of the missing clones reflect an unresolved V gene, and the others are unexplained. That table furnishes V, J and clone size, whereas the DNA furnished D and trimming. The sample table holds fewer than 250,000 clones, of which roughly 40% were seen once. The ten largest make up over 2% of the sample.

Sample treatment or condition, as interpreted from the label and publication: oral pan-JAK inhibitor, 5-10 mg twice daily. Lesional scalp punch biopsies and peripheral blood were obtained from alopecia areata patients. After PBMCs were isolated by density centrifugation and stained for CD3, CD4 and CD8, a FACSAria was used to sort CD4+ and CD8+ T cells. Rearrangement joined TRBV9 to TRBJ1-4; the best D guess is TRBD1, with 6 bases matching. The specimen was CD4+ T cells sorted from blood, collected between weeks 36 and 40, from a patient treated with tofacitinib. The sequence was collected from a human donor with alopecia areata. The nucleotides read TGTGCCAGCAGCGTCACAGGGAGAGAAAATGAAAAACTGTTTTTT. Its product reads: CASSVTGRENEKLFF.